The clone carrying this T cell receptor beta chain was picked up one time. As yet, its antigen is unknown. The sample originates from a study of PD-1 blockade in classical Hodgkin lymphoma. Using immunoSEQ multiplex PCR, the repertoire was profiled, and TCRdb retains in-frame clones only, with some absent. Among 15,000 to 20,000 clones listed, around 75% were seen once. Time point denoted: cycle 4 day 1 (C4D1), after 5 to 7 weeks of nivolumab. Every single patient, without exception, relapsed after autologous stem cell transplantation, and brentuximab vedotin exposure varied. By magnetic negative selection, CD4+ T cells were purified from thawed PBMCs. Study conclusions and caveats: Relative to healthy donors, newly diagnosed patients reportedly had lower baseline TCR diversity, which was reported as lower still in relapsed/refractory patients.

CDR1 MGHDK and CDR2 SYGVNS come from the germline V gene. The V segment lost 1 base and the J segment 2 bases; nucleotides outside the gene matches: 4. This CDR3 is 16 amino acids long. Sequences were derived from CD4+ T cells from blood, sampled before the fourth cycle of nivolumab. This chain links TRBV25-1 with TRBJ2-1, with 8 bases aligning to TRBD2. The receptor was derived from a human donor with classical Hodgkin lymphoma. The CDR3 region is CASSESGGGPYNEQFF. The CDR3 DNA sequence: TGTGCCAGCAGTGAATCGGGGGGGGGCCCCTACAATGAGCAGTTCTTC. Full variable domain (outside the CDR3, taken from reference TRBV25-1 and TRBJ2-1): EADIYQTPRYLVIGTGKKITLECSQTMGHDKMYWYQQDPGMELHLIHYSYGVNSTEKGDLSSESTVSRIRTEHFPLTLESARPSHTSQYLCASSESGGGPYNEQFFGPGTRLTVL.